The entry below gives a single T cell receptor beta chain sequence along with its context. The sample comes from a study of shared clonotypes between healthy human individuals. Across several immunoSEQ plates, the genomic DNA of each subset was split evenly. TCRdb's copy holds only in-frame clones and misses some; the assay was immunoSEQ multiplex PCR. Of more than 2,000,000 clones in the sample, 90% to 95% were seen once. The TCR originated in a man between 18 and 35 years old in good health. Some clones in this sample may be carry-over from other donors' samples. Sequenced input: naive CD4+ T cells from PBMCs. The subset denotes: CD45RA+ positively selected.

CDR3 loop: CASSGGVYTGNTIYF. The CDR3 nucleotides are TGTGCCAGCAGTGGTGGGGTTTACACTGGAAACACCATATATTTT. This chain links TRBV6-5 with TRBJ1-3; no reliable D call. This CDR3 contains 15 residues. Germline V gene sequence: CDR1 MNHEY, CDR2 SVGAGI. Trimming took off 5 bases at V and 2 bases at J, with 13 bases between the two ends.